Listed here are 7 T cell receptor beta chains from one sample, sequenced in a study of PD-1 blockade in classical Hodgkin lymphoma. Each patient's relapse followed autologous stem cell transplantation, and brentuximab vedotin exposure varied. Profiling relied on immunoSEQ multiplex PCR, and the TCRdb table lists in-frame clones only, not all of them. The sample has about 94,000 clones, about 88% seen once. This specimen was peripheral blood mononuclear cells (PBMCs), taken before the second cycle of nivolumab. The receptors were sampled from a human donor with classical Hodgkin lymphoma.

This chain joins TRBV4-1 and TRBJ2-2; 7 bases align to TRBD2. CDR3 length: 17 residues. The germline V gene encodes CDR1 MGHRA and CDR2 YSYEKL. Germline trimming cut 1 base from V and 1 base from J; bases unmatched to any gene: 6. CDR3 residues: CASSQVRAGLNTGELFF. The CDR3 region has the DNA TGCGCCAGCAGCCAAGTAAGAGCGGGGCTGAACACCGGGGAGCTGTTTTTT.

This clone showed up just a few times. The chain is built from TRBV15 and TRBJ1-4, with TRBD1 matching 10 bases. The CDR3 length is 20 residues. The V gene's germline CDR1 is LNHNV and CDR2 YYDKDF (reference sequence). The V segment lost 1 base and the J segment 7 bases; nucleotides outside the gene matches: 18. In DNA form, the CDR3 reads TGTGCCACCAGCAGAGGGAAATTTCCCGCATTGACAGGGGGCACTGAAAAACTGTTTTTT. Protein: CATSRGKFPALTGGTEKLFF.

The chain links TRBV5-5 to TRBJ2-1; D call uncertain. CDR1 is SGHKS, CDR2 YYEKEE, per germline (reference sequence). There are 12 residues in the CDR3. The V end lost 0 bases, the J end lost 5 bases, and 3 bases lay between the germline ends. CDR3 sequence reads: CASSLGDNEQFF. CDR3 bases: TGTGCCAGCAGCTTGGGGGACAATGAGCAGTTCTTC.

J is TRBJ2-1 and V is TRBV19, with 8 bases identical to TRBD2. The germline gives CDR1 LNHDA, CDR2 SQIVND (reference sequence). The CDR3 totals 13 residues. Trimming took 3 bases from V and 10 from J; bases not matched to a gene: 5. CDR3 sequence reads: CASSILIAGEQFF. The CDR3 DNA is TGTGCCAGTAGTATTCTAATAGCGGGGGAGCAGTTCTTC.

This chain joins TRBV28 and TRBJ2-7; D remains unclear. Germline assignment: CDR1 MDHEN and CDR2 SYDVKM. This CDR3 has 16 amino acids. Trimming removed 11 bases at V and 2 bases at J, with 25 bases between. The CDR3 is CARRDVRDKCTYEQYF. The CDR3 coding sequence is TGTGCCCGCCGTGATGTCCGAGACAAATGCACCTACGAGCAGTACTTC. Based on the CDR3 plus reference TRBV28 and TRBJ2-7, the full variable domain is DVKVTQSSRYLVKRTGEKVFLECVQDMDHENMFWYRQDPGLGLRLIYFSYDVKMKEKGDIPEGYSVSREKKERFSLILESASTNQTSMYLCARRDVRDKCTYEQYFGPGTRLTVT.

J is TRBJ2-5 and V is TRBV28, with a weak D call TRBD2 (6 bases). The germline gives CDR1 MDHEN, CDR2 SYDVKM. V was trimmed by 6 bases and J by 5 bases, leaving 19 bases between them. The CDR3 loop spans 15 amino acids. Written as DNA, the CDR3 is TGTGCCAGCAGCTGGGGAACCGGGACTGGGGAGACCCAGTACTTC. This sequence encodes CASSWGTGTGETQYF.

J is TRBJ1-6 and V is TRBV7-2; 8 positions match TRBD1. V was clipped by 4 bases and J by 7 bases; unmatched bases: 6. CDR3 length equals 15 residues. CDR1 is SGHTA and CDR2 is FQGNSA in the germline V gene. The DNA of the CDR3 is TGTGCCAGCAGCTGGCGGACAGGGTCGAATTCACCCCTCCACTTT. It is translated as CASSWRTGSNSPLHF.